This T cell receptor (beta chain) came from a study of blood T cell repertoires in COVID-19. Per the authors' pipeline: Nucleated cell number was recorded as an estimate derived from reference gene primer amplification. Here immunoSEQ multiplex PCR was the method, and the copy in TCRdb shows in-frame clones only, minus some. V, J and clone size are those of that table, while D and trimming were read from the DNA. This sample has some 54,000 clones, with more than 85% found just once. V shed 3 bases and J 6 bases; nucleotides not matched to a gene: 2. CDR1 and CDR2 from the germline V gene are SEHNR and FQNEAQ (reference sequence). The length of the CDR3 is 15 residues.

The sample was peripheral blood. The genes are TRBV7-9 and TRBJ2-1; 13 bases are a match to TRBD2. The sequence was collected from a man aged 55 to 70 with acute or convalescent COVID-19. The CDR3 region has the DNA TGTGCCAGCAGCTTCCGGACTAGCGGGGGCAATGAGCAGTTCTTC. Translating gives CASSFRTSGGNEQFF.